This passage covers 22 T cell receptor beta chains from one sample sequenced in a study of blood T cell repertoires in COVID-19. Some clones are missing from TCRdb's copy, which holds only in-frame ones; the method was immunoSEQ multiplex PCR. Among tens of thousands of clones, just over 85% were seen once, and the ten largest hold just over 5%. Material for sequencing was peripheral blood. All receptors come from a human donor in a cohort sampled during active COVID-19.

The rearrangement joins TRBV6-2 or TRBV6-3 to TRBJ2-7; 13 nucleotides line up with TRBD2. Per the germline V gene, CDR1 is MNHEY and CDR2 is SVGEGT. The CDR3 sequence is 15 residues long. Trimming removed 5 bases from V and 1 base from J; junction bases left unmatched: 2. The CDR3 reads CASSQGLAGSYEQYF. DNA of the CDR3: TGTGCCAGCAGTCAGGGACTAGCGGGGTCCTACGAGCAGTACTTC.

This sequence joins TRBV11-2 and TRBJ2-7, with 10 bases that match TRBD2. The germline CDR1 and CDR2 sequences are SGHAT and FQNNGV. The J segment lost 5 bases and the V segment lost 0 bases, leaving 7 bases of the junction unmatched. CDR3 length equals 16 residues. CDR3 nucleotide sequence: TGTGCCAGCAGCTTAGAACGCCTAGCGGGAGTTAACGAGCAGTACTTC. Amino acid sequence: CASSLERLAGVNEQYF.

Here the CDR3 reads CASSTGQGAWIDTQYF. The CDR3 region has the DNA TGTGCCAGCAGCACCGGACAGGGGGCTTGGATAGATACGCAGTATTTT. The chain recombines TRBV5-6 with TRBJ2-3, with 11 nucleotides matching TRBD1. The trim removed 4 bases at V and 5 bases at J, leaving 9 bases unmatched. The CDR3 runs 16 residues. Per germline, CDR1 SGHDT and CDR2 YYEEEE.

The chain links TRBV28 to TRBJ1-5; the D gene is possibly TRBD1 (6 bases). Germline CDR1 reads MDHEN; CDR2 reads SYDVKM. This CDR3 contains 13 residues. The V and J ends lost 6 bases and 4 bases respectively, with 10 bases between them. For the CDR3, the DNA is TGTGCCAGCAGGGAAACAGGGAATCAGCCCCAGCATTTT. It specifies CASRETGNQPQHF.

The J gene is TRBJ2-4, the V gene TRBV27, with a weak D call TRBD1 (5 bases). The CDR3 has 14 amino acids. Germline V gene sequence: CDR1 MNHEY, CDR2 SMNVEV (reference sequence). V lost 6 bases to trimming and J lost 1 base, with 10 bases between them. CDR3 nucleotides: TGTGCCAGCAGAGGGGTCTCGGCCAAAAACATTCAGTACTTC. This translates into CASRGVSAKNIQYF.

Only a few counts were recorded for this clone. The V call is TRBV3-1 (or the pseudogene TRBV3-2), the J call TRBJ2-1, with 7 bases that match TRBD1. This CDR3 region has 13 residues. In germline, CDR1 is LGHDT, CDR2 YNNKEL (reference sequence). With V trimmed by 1 base and J by 6 bases, 0 bases remained unmatched. The CDR3 DNA follows: TGTGCCAGCAGCCAAGGACAGGGCAATGAGCAGTTCTTC. It translates to CASSQGQGNEQFF.

The chain recombines TRBV2 with TRBJ2-3; TRBD2 matches 15 bases. CDR3 size: 16 residues. Germline V gives CDR1 SNHLY, CDR2 FYNNEI. The V segment lost 5 bases and the J segment 6 bases; nucleotides outside the gene matches: 6. The CDR3 bases are TGTGCCAGCAGTAAGGGACTAGCGGGGGGCTGGGATACGCAGTATTTT. Amino acid sequence: CASSKGLAGGWDTQYF.

The genes are TRBV29-1 and TRBJ2-7; TRBD1 matches at 9 bases. The CDR3 is 13 amino acids. Germline loops: CDR1 SQVTM, CDR2 ANQGSEA. After removal of 5 bases from V and 5 bases from J, the junction contained 7 bases not matched to a gene. Written as DNA, the CDR3 is TGCAGCGTTCTGGGACAGGGTTTTAACGAGCAGTACTTC. The encoded protein is CSVLGQGFNEQYF.

This rearrangement joins TRBV3-1 (or the pseudogene TRBV3-2) to TRBJ2-7, with D tentatively TRBD1 (5 bases). Trimming left V 6 bases short and J 5 bases short, with 14 bases between. Germline loops: CDR1 LGHDT, CDR2 YNNKEL (reference sequence). The CDR3 is 13 residues long. The CDR3 is CASRGLKGHEQYF. The DNA for the CDR3 is TGTGCCAGCAGGGGCCTTAAGGGGCACGAGCAGTACTTC.

The J gene is TRBJ2-1, the V gene TRBV11-2; 11 bases fit TRBD2. In germline, CDR1 is SGHAT, CDR2 FQNNGV. The CDR3 contains 16 residues. V was pared by 0 bases and J by 7 bases, with 5 bases of the junction left unmatched. CDR3 DNA: TGTGCCAGCAGCTTAGAAATAGCGGGGGGGCGGAATGAGCAGTTCTTC. This translates into CASSLEIAGGRNEQFF.

The chain couples TRBV29-1 to TRBJ2-7, with D possibly being TRBD1 (5 bases). The V gene lost 5 bases and the J gene lost 6 bases, with 11 bases spanning the gap. Germline CDR1 and CDR2: SQVTM and ANQGSEA. This CDR3 spans 11 amino acids. CDR3 DNA sequence: TGCAGCGTTCCAGGGTGGCGCGAGCAGTACTTC. It specifies CSVPGWREQYF.

This clone appeared a single time. CDR3 DNA sequence: TGTGCCAGCAGTTCGGGACTAGCGGGGGCAGATACGCAGTATTTT. The encoded protein is CASSSGLAGADTQYF. The chain has TRBV6-2 or TRBV6-3 and TRBJ2-3; TRBD2 aligns across 14 bases. This CDR3 is built from 15 residues. Germline-derived CDR1 and CDR2 are MNHEY and SVGEGT. V dropped 4 bases and J dropped 4; count of bases not matched to a gene: 1.

V gene TRBV6-5 combines with J gene TRBJ2-1; 7 positions agree with TRBD1. Germline trimming cut 6 bases from V and 3 bases from J; bases unmatched to any gene: 8. In germline, CDR1 is MNHEY, CDR2 SVGAGI. The CDR3 is made up of 15 amino acids. The CDR3 protein is CASRPDREVYNEQFF. The CDR3 DNA reads TGTGCCAGCAGGCCAGACAGGGAAGTCTACAATGAGCAGTTCTTC.

The chain combines TRBV19 with TRBJ1-1; a possible D gene is TRBD1 (6 bases). The germline V gene has CDR1 LNHDA and CDR2 SQIVND (reference sequence). Trimming stripped 10 bases from V and 1 base from J, with 19 bases between. The CDR3 length is 15 residues. DNA for the CDR3: TGTGCCACCCAAATGGGGGGGGCTACGAACACTGAAGCTTTCTTT. It yields the protein CATQMGGATNTEAFF.

This chain joins TRBV4-3 and TRBJ1-5; D possibly corresponds to TRBD1 (5 bases). Germline V gives CDR1 LGHNA, CDR2 YSLEER. Trimming removed 1 base from V and 5 bases from J, with 18 bases in between. This CDR3 has 17 residues. CDR3 nucleotides: TGCGCCAGCAGCCAAGGAGTCGACCGATGGGGGGATCAGCCCCAGCATTTT. Amino acids: CASSQGVDRWGDQPQHF.

This chain joins TRBV11-3 and TRBJ2-2; TRBD2 agrees at 11 bases. Germline assignment: CDR1 SGHNT and CDR2 YENEEA. V shed 5 bases and J 1 base; nucleotides not matched to a gene: 3. The CDR3 runs to 16 residues. The CDR3 DNA reads TGTGCCAGCAGCCCAGGACTAGCGGGGAACACCGGGGAGCTGTTTTTT. Translation gives CASSPGLAGNTGELFF.

The CDR3 loop is CASSQMTDTSTDTQYF. In nucleotides, the CDR3 is TGCGCCAGCAGCCAGATGACAGATACTAGCACAGATACGCAGTATTTT. The J gene is TRBJ2-3, the V gene TRBV5-1; tentative D call: TRBD1 (5 bases). The CDR3 covers 16 residues. V was pared by 4 bases and J by 0 bases, with 15 bases between. The germline V gene encodes CDR1 SGHRS and CDR2 YFSETQ.

This chain joins TRBV5-4 and TRBJ1-2; TRBD1 is a possible D gene (5 bases). CDR1 is SGHNT, CDR2 YYREEE, per germline (reference sequence). V dropped 0 bases and J dropped 2 bases, with 8 bases sitting between them. The CDR3 spans 14 residues. CDR3 loop: CASSLGGENYGYTF. As DNA, the CDR3 is TGTGCCAGCAGCTTGGGGGGGGAGAACTATGGCTACACCTTC.

This clone was seen more than once but under ten times. The gene calls are TRBV4-1 and TRBJ1-1; D is ambiguous. CDR1 and CDR2 (germline): MGHRA, YSYEKL. The CDR3 is 15 amino acids. The germline V and J ends were trimmed by 6 bases and 2 bases, with 16 bases remaining between them. The CDR3 loop reads CASSPQFLGNTEAFF. The CDR3 bases are TGCGCCAGCAGTCCACAGTTCTTGGGCAACACTGAAGCTTTCTTT.

The chain joins TRBV29-1 to TRBJ2-3; TRBD2 matches at 8 bases. Germline lookup yields CDR1 SQVTM and CDR2 ANQGSEA. This CDR3 spans 13 amino acids. Losses at the gene ends were 4 bases for V and 5 bases for J; bases not matched to a gene: 5. CDR3 amino acids: CSVAGGGRDTQYF. The CDR3 DNA is TGCAGCGTTGCCGGGGGGGGCCGAGATACGCAGTATTTT.

This chain links TRBV3-1 (or the pseudogene TRBV3-2) with TRBJ2-1; 11 nucleotides align to TRBD2. Trimming took 3 bases from V and 0 from J; bases not matched to a gene: 13. The CDR3 runs to 20 residues. Per germline, CDR1 LGHDT and CDR2 YNNKEL (reference sequence). In nucleotides, the CDR3 is TGTGCCAGCAGCCACCCGACTAGCGGGGTGCCCAAACGCTCCTACAATGAGCAGTTCTTC. Translating it yields CASSHPTSGVPKRSYNEQFF.

The gene calls are TRBV9 and TRBJ2-7, with D perhaps TRBD2 (6 bases). The CDR3 contains 14 residues. CDR1 and CDR2 (germline): SGDLS, YYNGEE. Trimming stripped 3 bases from V and 6 bases from J, with 16 bases between. The chain's CDR3 is CASSGLPRGSEQYF. CDR3 coding DNA: TGTGCCAGCAGCGGTCTACCTCGGGGGTCCGAGCAGTACTTC.